This passage covers 19 T cell receptor beta chains from one sample sequenced in a study of cytomegalovirus exposure and HLA in healthy donors. Sequencing was performed with immunoSEQ multiplex PCR; in TCRdb, only in-frame clones are kept and a portion is missing. The sample has 90,000 to 150,000 clones, approximately 86% seen once. The sample taken for sequencing was PBMCs. The receptor source for this set is a young man in good health and CMV-seropositive.

The rearrangement links TRBV28 to TRBJ2-1, with 10 bases aligning to TRBD1. The V segment lost 5 bases and the J segment 7 bases; nucleotides outside the gene matches: 8. This CDR3 is 15 amino acids long. Germline loops: CDR1 MDHEN, CDR2 SYDVKM. The CDR3 bases are TGTGCCAGCAGTCAACCGGGACAGGGGCGGAATGAGCAGTTCTTC. Translating it yields CASSQPGQGRNEQFF.

The chain couples TRBV7-8 to TRBJ2-6; 9 bases agree with TRBD2. Germline V gives CDR1 SGHVS, CDR2 FQNEAQ. V lost 7 bases, J lost 0 bases, and 10 bases stayed unmatched. This CDR3 has 18 residues. This chain's CDR3 is CASNPATSGSSGANVLTF. The CDR3 DNA follows: TGTGCCAGCAACCCCGCGACTAGCGGTTCCTCTGGGGCCAACGTCCTGACTTTC.

This clone has just a few counts. The sample contains more than one DNA sequence encoding this CDR3. J is TRBJ1-2 and V is TRBV7-9, with 7 bases lining up with TRBD1. Germline V gives CDR1 SEHNR, CDR2 FQNEAQ (reference sequence). There are 13 residues in the CDR3. The V and J ends lost 5 bases and 4 bases, in that order; junction bases with no gene match: 4. The CDR3 region has the DNA TGTGCCAGCAGCCTGGGACAGCCCTATGGCTACACCTTC. This codes for CASSLGQPYGYTF.

This chain uses TRBV7-8 with TRBJ1-1, with D tentatively TRBD1 (5 bases). Trimming cost V 5 bases and J 2 bases, with 27 bases left between them. The CDR3 length is 19 residues. Per germline, CDR1 SGHVS and CDR2 FQNEAQ. CDR3 nucleotide sequence: TGTGCCAGCAGCGGCCGGGTTTGGGCTCCCGGTGGGGCTAACACTGAAGCTTTCTTT. This sequence encodes CASSGRVWAPGGANTEAFF.

The gene calls are TRBV7-6 and TRBJ2-1; the match to TRBD2 covers 8 bases. The CDR3 covers 17 residues. V dropped 5 bases and J dropped 10; count of bases not matched to a gene: 19. Germline CDR1 reads SGHVS; CDR2 reads FNYEAQ. CDR3 bases: TGTGCCAGCAGCCCATTTAAATCTCGGGGGGGCCGTCTGGAGCAGTTCTTC. Translating it yields CASSPFKSRGGRLEQFF.

For the CDR3, the DNA is TGTGCCAGCAGTCTCCAAGCAGGGGGTGCGTACGAGCAGTACTTC. It specifies CASSLQAGGAYEQYF. The genes are TRBV6-6 and TRBJ2-7; TRBD1 aligns across 7 bases. CDR1 and CDR2 from the germline V gene are MNHNY and SVGAGI (reference sequence). The CDR3 runs 15 residues. Germline trimming cut 5 bases from V and 4 bases from J; bases unmatched to any gene: 11.

The chain carries TRBV4-1 and TRBJ1-1; 7 bases map to TRBD1. The CDR3 sequence is 17 residues long. V lost 4 bases to trimming and J lost 4 bases; unmatched junction nucleotides: 15. The germline V gene encodes CDR1 MGHRA and CDR2 YSYEKL. The CDR3: CASSPQGGGGMSTEAFF. DNA for the CDR3: TGCGCCAGCAGCCCTCAGGGGGGCGGTGGAATGTCCACTGAAGCTTTCTTT.

The chain uses TRBV27 and TRBJ2-1, with 8 positions matching TRBD2. Germline V gene lookup returns CDR1 MNHEY and CDR2 SMNVEV (reference sequence). The V gene end was trimmed by 5 bases and the J gene end by 6 bases; junction bases not matched to a gene: 3. The CDR3 is made up of 13 amino acids. The CDR3: CASSHGTSNEQFF. The CDR3 nucleotides read TGTGCCAGCAGTCACGGGACTAGCAATGAGCAGTTCTTC.

The CDR3 DNA reads TGCGCCAGCAGCCAAGGGGACAGGGAAATGACAGATACGCAGTATTTT. It is translated as CASSQGDREMTDTQYF. The V and J genes are TRBV4-3 and TRBJ2-3, with 9 bases identical to TRBD1. V trimming: 1 base; J trimming: 3 bases; junction bases outside the gene matches: 5. CDR1 is LGHNA, CDR2 YSLEER, per germline. The CDR3 is 16 amino acids.

The chain links TRBV19 to TRBJ1-4; D remains unclear. Trimming stripped 6 bases from V and 0 bases from J, with 14 bases between. There are 16 residues in the CDR3. Germline values: CDR1 LNHDA, CDR2 SQIVND (reference sequence). CDR3 sequence: CASRGRNPATNEKLFF. DNA for the CDR3: TGTGCCAGTAGGGGGAGGAACCCGGCAACTAATGAAAAACTGTTTTTT.

A remark on this clone: An end of the junction differs from the germline gene, which may be a read error. The V and J genes are TRBV5-5 and TRBJ2-3, with D possibly TRBD1 on 6 matching bases. The CDR3 has 12 amino acids. Germline-derived CDR1 and CDR2 are SGHKS and YYEKEE (reference sequence). The DNA of the CDR3 is TGTGCCAGCAGCTTGTTCGACAGGTCGGAGGATTTT. Translation: CASSLFDRSEDF.

The chain is built from TRBV27 and TRBJ1-5, with D tentatively TRBD1 (5 bases). Germline V lookup: CDR1 MNHEY, CDR2 SMNVEV (reference sequence). V was cut by 4 bases and J by 2 bases, with 12 bases left in between. The CDR3 loop spans 15 amino acids. CDR3 in DNA: TGTGCCAGCAGTTCACAGGCTTTTGGCAATCAGCCCCAGCATTTT. Translated: CASSSQAFGNQPQHF.

The V gene is TRBV15, the J gene TRBJ2-2, with TRBD1 matching 7 bases. The CDR3 covers 14 residues. The V gene's germline CDR1 is LNHNV and CDR2 YYDKDF (reference sequence). Trimming at V came to 5 bases and at J to 7 bases, leaving 7 bases not matched to a gene. The CDR3 region is CATSGAGGIGELFF. The CDR3 DNA reads TGTGCCACCAGCGGGGCAGGGGGAATCGGGGAGCTGTTTTTT.

The chain joins TRBV5-4 to TRBJ2-1; 10 bases agree with TRBD2. There are 16 residues in the CDR3. V lost 3 bases and J lost 1; bases outside the gene matches: 4. Germline CDR1 reads SGHNT; CDR2 reads YYREEE (reference sequence). CDR3 in DNA: TGTGCCAGCAGCTCGACTAGCGGGTCATCCTACAATGAGCAGTTCTTC. Translated: CASSSTSGSSYNEQFF.

V usage is TRBV7-2 and J usage is TRBJ2-7, with a possible D match to TRBD2 (6 bases). Germline loops: CDR1 SGHTA, CDR2 FQGNSA. Trimming took 0 bases from V and 3 from J, leaving 15 bases between them. The CDR3 spans 16 residues. CDR3 amino acids: CASSLAHRGINYEQYF. The CDR3 DNA is TGTGCCAGCAGCTTAGCGCATCGGGGGATAAACTACGAGCAGTACTTC.

This clone appeared a few times. The chain couples TRBV4-2 to TRBJ2-7, with a tentative D call TRBD2 (6 bases). There are 15 residues in the CDR3. V was clipped by 3 bases and J by 2 bases, with 14 bases between them. Germline CDR1 reads LGHNA; CDR2 reads YNFKEQ. The CDR3 loop reads CASSQDRGGAYEQYF. The CDR3 DNA sequence: TGTGCCAGCAGCCAGGACCGCGGAGGGGCCTACGAGCAGTACTTC.

This clone was recorded a few times. The chain joins TRBV27 to TRBJ1-6; D is unclear. Trimming stripped 2 bases from V and 11 bases from J, with 19 bases between. CDR1 is MNHEY and CDR2 is SMNVEV in the germline V gene (reference sequence). This CDR3 comprises 16 residues. Here the CDR3 reads CASSLTGGDPRAPLHF. The CDR3 nucleotides are TGTGCCAGCAGTTTAACCGGCGGGGATCCGAGGGCACCCCTCCACTTT.

The chain uses TRBV5-8 and TRBJ2-3, with TRBD2 matching 9 bases. CDR1 is SGHTS and CDR2 is YDEGEE in the germline V gene. V shed 4 bases and J 0 bases; nucleotides not matched to a gene: 6. This CDR3 comprises 16 residues. The CDR3 DNA reads TGTGCCAGCAGCCCGGGGCTAGCGGGGAGCACAGATACGCAGTATTTT. It translates to CASSPGLAGSTDTQYF.

This chain connects TRBV28 to TRBJ1-5; weak D call: TRBD1 (5 bases). Germline values: CDR1 MDHEN, CDR2 SYDVKM. V was pared by 3 bases and J by 5 bases, with 11 bases between. The CDR3 is made up of 14 amino acids. The CDR3 DNA follows: TGTGCCAGCAGTTTTGGGGGGAGGGATCAGCCCCAGCATTTT. Protein sequence: CASSFGGRDQPQHF. Combining the CDR3 with reference TRBV28 and TRBJ1-5 gives the whole variable domain DVKVTQSSRYLVKRTGEKVFLECVQDMDHENMFWYRQDPGLGLRLIYFSYDVKMKEKGDIPEGYSVSREKKERFSLILESASTNQTSMYLCASSFGGRDQPQHFGDGTRLSIL.